Listed below are T cell receptor beta chains from one sample, sequenced in a study of graft-versus-host responses after intestinal transplantation. These receptors' antigens are unknown. Method: immunoSEQ multiplex PCR; TCRdb's copy keeps in-frame clones and lacks some. The table includes 80,000 to 100,000 clones, around 90% detected once. This specimen was unstimulated CD4+ T cells sorted from spleen or lymph node cells, taken before intestinal transplant. Receptors originate from a human donor who received an intestinal transplant. Both conserved end residues are part of each CDR3. The D gene is left open where the match is weak. For some rows the clone size is stated as once, few or many, or as a class when expanded; others skip it.

V gene	D gene	clone size	J gene	CDR3 protein	CDR3 DNA
TRBV27	.	.	TRBJ1-4	CASSLLRGLNEKLFF	TGTGCCAGCAGTTTACTCAGGGGCCTCAATGAAAAACTGTTTTTT
TRBV5-6	TRBD1	.	TRBJ1-3	CASSETGVGNTIYF	TGTGCCAGCAGCGAGACAGGGGTCGGAAACACCATATATTTT
TRBV5-1	TRBD2	.	TRBJ2-3	CASSWGAGGQADTQYF	TGCGCCAGCAGCTGGGGAGCGGGAGGGCAAGCAGATACGCAGTATTTT
TRBV29-1	.	.	TRBJ1-2	CSVGSRQYYGYTF	TGCAGCGTTGGGTCCCGACAGTACTATGGCTACACCTTC
TRBV11-2	.	.	TRBJ2-7	CASSPTGQTRKGEQYF	TGTGCCAGCAGCCCCACCGGGCAGACTAGGAAGGGCGAGCAGTACTTC
TRBV6-5	.	.	TRBJ1-6	CASRASSSYNSPLHF	TGTGCCAGCAGGGCCTCTAGCTCCTATAATTCACCCCTCCACTTT
TRBV11-3	TRBD2	.	TRBJ2-1	CASSPRDGRRRGEQFF	TGTGCCAGCAGCCCGAGGGACGGGAGGAGGCGAGGGGAGCAGTTCTTC
TRBV6-1	.	.	TRBJ2-5	CASSELGGYQETQYF	TGTGCCAGCAGTGAACTGGGGGGTTACCAAGAGACCCAGTACTTC
TRBV5-1	TRBD2	.	TRBJ2-3	CASRPGLAEGWDTQYF	TGCGCCAGCAGACCGGGGCTAGCGGAGGGTTGGGATACGCAGTATTTT
TRBV6-5	TRBD2	.	TRBJ2-7	CASRIAGGPHEQYF	TGTGCCAGCAGAATAGCGGGAGGGCCCCACGAGCAGTACTTC
TRBV4-2	.	.	TRBJ1-1	CASSQDLGRNTEAFF	TGTGCCAGCAGCCAAGATCTGGGGAGGAACACTGAAGCTTTCTTT
TRBV18	TRBD1	.	TRBJ1-1	CASSGTGYTEAFF	TGTGCCAGCTCCGGGACAGGATACACTGAAGCTTTCTTT
TRBV7-6	.	.	TRBJ2-7	CASSLKGGYEQYF	TGTGCCAGCAGCTTAAAAGGGGGTTACGAGCAGTACTTC
TRBV5-1	.	once	TRBJ1-2	CASSLDRPTYGYTF	TGCGCCAGCAGCTTGGACAGGCCCACCTATGGCTACACCTTC
TRBV10-3	.	few	TRBJ2-4	CAVGLSKDIQYF	TGTGCCGTCGGACTCTCGAAGGACATTCAGTACTTC